The 16 T cell receptor beta chains below come from one sample, sequenced in a study of cytomegalovirus exposure and HLA in healthy donors. The PCR made use of 60 Vbeta and 13 Jbeta primers. Produced via immunoSEQ multiplex PCR; TCRdb's table is partial and in-frame only. This table holds over 150,000 clones, roughly 80% found once. Sequences were obtained from PBMCs. The receptors stem from a boy younger than 18 in good health and CMV-seronegative.

The V and J genes are TRBV6-1 and TRBJ1-2, with D possibly being TRBD1 (6 bases). CDR1 MNHNS and CDR2 SASEGT come from the germline V gene. V dropped 10 bases and J dropped 4 bases, with 22 bases sitting between them. There are 15 residues in the CDR3. CDR3 sequence (DNA): TGTGCCACCCTTAAACAGGGCCCCCTCAGCTATGGCTACACCTTC. Translation gives CATLKQGPLSYGYTF.

This sequence joins TRBV10-3 and TRBJ1-2; possible D gene TRBD1, 6 bases. V dropped 5 bases and J dropped 0 bases, with 10 bases sitting between them. Looked up from germline, CDR1 is ENHRY and CDR2 is SYGVKD. There are 14 residues in the CDR3. The CDR3 sequence is CAISIDRSNYGYTF. CDR3 coding DNA: TGTGCCATCAGTATAGACAGGTCTAACTATGGCTACACCTTC.

The chain employs TRBV5-4 and TRBJ1-2; TRBD1 matches 8 bases. With 1 base clipped from V and 4 bases from J, the junction kept 6 bases outside the gene matches. CDR1 and CDR2 (germline): SGHNT, YYREEE (reference sequence). CDR3 length equals 15 residues. The CDR3 loop is CASSLWGDRSYGYTF. CDR3 sequence (DNA): TGTGCCAGCAGCTTGTGGGGGGACAGGTCCTATGGCTACACCTTC.

The V and J genes are TRBV5-1 and TRBJ1-6; no clear D gene. Per germline, CDR1 SGHRS and CDR2 YFSETQ. V lost 2 bases and J 8 bases, leaving 20 bases between the germline ends. This CDR3 region has 17 residues. For the CDR3, the DNA is TGCGCCAGCAGCTTAGCGGTGACCGACCCTCGGGATTCACCCCTCCACTTT. This encodes CASSLAVTDPRDSPLHF.

J is TRBJ1-2 and V is TRBV9; no definite D call. This CDR3 region has 15 residues. Germline V gene sequence: CDR1 SGDLS, CDR2 YYNGEE. Trimming took off 7 bases at V and 2 bases at J, with 18 bases between the two ends. The CDR3 bases are TGTGCCAGCGGGCTAACTCCGACGGGAAACTATGGCTACACCTTC. Protein sequence: CASGLTPTGNYGYTF.

This chain joins TRBV18 and TRBJ2-3; D is possibly TRBD2 (6 bases). CDR1 is KGHSH and CDR2 is LQKENI in the germline V gene. This CDR3 has 16 residues. The V gene lost 0 bases and the J gene lost 4 bases, with 14 bases spanning the gap. The CDR3 bases are TGTGCCAGCTCACCACCGCCCAGGGAGGTCGCAGATACGCAGTATTTT. This codes for CASSPPPREVADTQYF. Based on the CDR3 plus reference TRBV18 and TRBJ2-3, the full variable domain is NAGVMQNPRHLVRRRGQEARLRCSPMKGHSHVYWYRQLPEEGLKFMVYLQKENIIDESGMPKERFSAEFPKEGPSILRIQQVVRGDSAAYFCASSPPPREVADTQYFGPGTRLTVL.

The chain combines TRBV6-1 with TRBJ1-6; the match to TRBD1 covers 7 bases. Germline assignment: CDR1 MNHNS and CDR2 SASEGT. V dropped 3 bases and J dropped 8; count of bases not matched to a gene: 4. The CDR3 runs 14 residues. CDR3 nucleotide sequence: TGTGCCAGCAGTGACAGGGGGACGGATTCACCCCTCCACTTT. It yields the protein CASSDRGTDSPLHF.

The V gene is TRBV29-1, the J gene TRBJ1-2, with TRBD1 as a possible D gene (6 bases). The CDR3 spans 15 residues. CDR1 is SQVTM and CDR2 is ANQGSEA in the germline V gene. Trimming left V 0 bases short and J 3 bases short, with 14 bases between. The CDR3 nucleotides are TGCAGCGTTGAAGATACAGGGTGGTACGACTATGGCTACACCTTC. Its protein is CSVEDTGWYDYGYTF. Filled out from reference TRBV29-1 and TRBJ1-2, the complete variable domain reads SAVISQKPSRDICQRGTSLTIQCQVDSQVTMMFWYRQQPGQSLTLIATANQGSEATYESGFVIDKFPISRPNLTFSTLTVSNMSPEDSSIYLCSVEDTGWYDYGYTFGSGTRLTVV.

This chain uses TRBV7-6 with TRBJ2-1, with 8 nucleotides matching TRBD1. The V and J ends lost 4 bases and 5 bases, in that order; junction bases with no gene match: 13. CDR1 and CDR2 (germline): SGHVS, FNYEAQ. This CDR3 has 17 residues. The CDR3 coding sequence is TGTGCCAGCAGCTCATACACCCGGGACAGGCGTGACAATGAGCAGTTCTTC. Amino acids: CASSSYTRDRRDNEQFF.

V is TRBV11-3 and J is TRBJ2-3; unclear D gene. V was trimmed by 0 bases and J by 3 bases, leaving 16 bases between them. The CDR3 totals 17 residues. CDR1 SGHNT and CDR2 YENEEA come from the germline V gene. In DNA, the CDR3 is TGTGCCAGCAGCTTAGATCGCGGAACGAAGGTAACAGATACGCAGTATTTT. Protein product: CASSLDRGTKVTDTQYF.

This clone came up once. The chain joins TRBV7-9 to TRBJ1-5, with TRBD1 matching 7 bases. The V segment lost 2 bases and the J segment 10 bases; nucleotides outside the gene matches: 8. The CDR3 covers 14 residues. Germline V lookup: CDR1 SEHNR, CDR2 FQNEAQ (reference sequence). Written as DNA, the CDR3 is TGTGCCAGCAGCTTAACGGGACAGCTAAGCCCCCAGCATTTT. This codes for CASSLTGQLSPQHF.

V and J are TRBV27 and TRBJ2-1, with TRBD1 matching over 8 bases. Unmatched junction bases numbered 19, after V lost 2 bases and J lost 7 bases. Germline CDR1 MNHEY, CDR2 SMNVEV (reference sequence). The CDR3 is 19 residues long. The CDR3 DNA follows: TGTGCCAGCAGTTTAAAGGAGAGGGACAGGTGGGATAGGATGAATGAGCAGTTCTTC. It codes for CASSLKERDRWDRMNEQFF.

This rearrangement joins TRBV15 to TRBJ2-3; 11 bases fit TRBD2. The CDR3 is 14 amino acids. Germline lookup yields CDR1 LNHNV and CDR2 YYDKDF (reference sequence). The ends lost 6 bases at V and 5 bases at J; junction bases unmatched: 4. CDR3: CATRVAGGRDTQYF. In DNA form, the CDR3 reads TGTGCCACCAGGGTAGCGGGGGGGAGAGATACGCAGTATTTT.

V is TRBV13 and J is TRBJ1-5, with TRBD1 matching over 9 bases. Germline-derived CDR1 and CDR2 are PRHDT and FYEKMQ (reference sequence). The CDR3 loop spans 15 amino acids. V shed 0 bases and J 6 bases; nucleotides not matched to a gene: 3. The DNA of the CDR3 is TGTGCCAGCAGCTTAGGACAGGGGGCCGCTCAGCCCCAGCATTTT. Its translation is CASSLGQGAAQPQHF. Full variable domain (remainder filled in from reference TRBV13 and TRBJ1-5): AAGVIQSPRHLIKEKRETATLKCYPIPRHDTVYWYQQGPGQDPQFLISFYEKMQSDKGSIPDRFSAQQFSDYHSELNMSSLELGDSALYFCASSLGQGAAQPQHFGDGTRLSIL.

The chain combines TRBV2 with TRBJ2-7; weak D call: TRBD1 (6 bases). Trimming removed 11 bases at V and 0 bases at J, with 11 bases between. The germline V gene has CDR1 SNHLY and CDR2 FYNNEI. This CDR3 is built from 12 residues. CDR3 protein: CAGGQSSYEQYF. The CDR3 nucleotides are TGTGCCGGGGGACAAAGCTCCTACGAGCAGTACTTC.

This clone has only a few counts. This chain links TRBV18 with TRBJ1-1, with D unclear. This CDR3 spans 14 amino acids. Germline V lookup: CDR1 KGHSH, CDR2 LQKENI. V was shortened by 7 bases and J by 2 bases, with 14 bases between the two germline ends. CDR3 sequence (DNA): TGTGCCAGCTATATTACAGTCTATAACACTGAAGCTTTCTTT. It yields the protein CASYITVYNTEAFF.